A selection of T cell receptor beta chains follows, all from one sample in a study of T cell responses to AZD1222 COVID-19 vaccine. TCRdb's table, derived via immunoSEQ multiplex PCR, lists solely in-frame clones and lacks some. In the table there are about 110,000 clones, about 88% of which are singletons. The sequencing used peripheral blood, collected on day 0 of AZD1222 vaccination. These receptors were collected from an adult in good health. Both conserved end residues are part of each CDR3. A D gene is named only where the DNA matches it firmly. The size of a clone is reported for some rows only, either as once, few or many, or as a class for expanded clones.

>TRBJ1-2|once|TRBV7-6|-
CASSQAPMIGGNYGYTF
TGTGCCAGCAGCCAAGCCCCGATGATCGGGGGCAACTATGGCTACACCTTC
>TRBJ1-2|-|TRBV28|-
CASSLYGRGSGYTF
TGTGCCAGCAGTTTATACGGCCGGGGTAGCGGCTACACCTTC
>TRBJ2-5|-|TRBV18|-
CASSPSRANQETQYF
TGTGCCAGCTCACCATCCAGGGCCAACCAAGAGACCCAGTACTTC
>TRBJ2-5|once|TRBV2|-
CASSEARSQETQYF
TGTGCCAGCAGTGAAGCGCGGTCCCAAGAGACCCAGTACTTC
>TRBJ2-2|few|TRBV19|-
CASSIRAGGTGELFF
TGTGCCAGTAGTATTCGGGCAGGGGGGACCGGGGAGCTGTTTTTT
>TRBJ2-4|-|TRBV25-1|-
CASSERVQAKNIQYF
TGTGCCAGCAGTGAAAGGGTCCAAGCCAAAAACATTCAGTACTTC
>TRBJ2-3|-|TRBV2|TRBD1
CASSIQGQAPDTQYF
TGTGCCAGCAGCATCCAAGGACAGGCACCGGATACGCAGTATTTT
>TRBJ1-4|-|TRBV7-7|-
CASSLGPGPNGEKLFF
TGTGCCAGCAGCTTAGGACCCGGGCCCAACGGGGAAAAACTGTTTTTT
>TRBJ1-6|once|TRBV28|-
CASSHPGQSSYNSPLHF
TGTGCCAGCAGTCATCCGGGACAAAGCTCCTATAATTCACCCCTCCACTTT
>TRBJ2-7|-|TRBV7-7|TRBD1
CASSPRTGGWYEQYF
TGTGCCAGCAGCCCTCGGACAGGGGGTTGGTACGAGCAGTACTTC
>TRBJ1-4|-|TRBV6-5|TRBD1
CASSYSQGAVEKLFF
TGTGCCAGCAGTTACTCCCAGGGGGCGGTTGAAAAACTGTTTTTT
>TRBJ1-4|-|TRBV6-1|TRBD1
CASSEWVPTGVATNEKLFF
TGTGCCAGCAGTGAGTGGGTCCCCACAGGGGTCGCAACTAATGAAAAACTGTTTTTT
>TRBJ1-3|once|TRBV14|-
CASSQVGPNTGNTIYF
TGTGCCAGCAGCCAAGTTGGCCCAAACACTGGAAACACCATATATTTT
>TRBJ2-1|-|TRBV24-1|TRBD2
CATSDPGLGGIVGNEQFF
TGTGCCACCAGTGATCCGGGACTAGGAGGTATTGTGGGAAATGAGCAGTTCTTC
>TRBJ1-1|-|TRBV6-5|-
CASSWLGAGTEAFF
TGTGCCAGCAGTTGGCTGGGGGCGGGCACTGAAGCTTTCTTT
>TRBJ2-3|once|TRBV5-4|TRBD2
CASSPSGGRPDTQYF
TGTGCCAGCAGCCCTAGCGGGGGCCGCCCAGATACGCAGTATTTT
>TRBJ2-1|-|TRBV4-2|-
CASSQTRGDEQFF
TGTGCCAGCAGCCAGACGAGGGGGGATGAGCAGTTCTTC
>TRBJ1-5|-|TRBV15|-
CATSTLDRTQHF
TGTGCCACCAGCACCCTCGACAGGACCCAGCATTTT
>TRBJ1-5|once|TRBV5-5|-
CASSLAGAGFNQPQHF
TGTGCCAGCAGCTTGGCAGGTGCAGGGTTCAATCAGCCCCAGCATTTT
>TRBJ2-5|once|TRBV5-4|TRBD2
CASSFGRGGQETQYF
TGTGCCAGCAGCTTTGGGCGGGGGGGCCAAGAGACCCAGTACTTC
>TRBJ2-6|-|TRBV3-1/TRBV3-2|-
CASSQIPTGPSGANVLTF
TGTGCCAGCAGCCAAATCCCCACGGGACCCTCTGGGGCCAACGTCCTGACTTTC
>TRBJ2-1|-|TRBV6-4|-
CASSWGNEQFF
TGTGCCAGCAGTTGGGGAAATGAGCAGTTCTTC
>TRBJ2-5|-|TRBV11-2|-
CASSLDGGARRETQYF
TGTGCCAGCAGCTTAGATGGGGGTGCCCGGAGAGAGACCCAGTACTTC
>TRBJ1-3|-|TRBV15|-
CATSRGDRGSIYF
TGTGCCACCAGCAGAGGGGATCGGGGCAGCATATATTTT
>TRBJ2-4|-|TRBV12-3/TRBV12-4|-
CAPSKNIQYF
TGTGCCCCCTCCAAAAACATTCAGTACTTC
>TRBJ2-2|once|TRBV19|-
CASSFQGTNTGELFF
TGTGCCAGTAGTTTTCAGGGTACGAACACCGGGGAGCTGTTTTTT